The 21 T cell receptor beta chains given below trace back to one sample, sequenced in a study of identical twins. TCRdb fed the 5' RACE reads into MiXCR, producing one record per CDR3 protein. Of approximately 670,000 distinct CDR3 sequences listed, around 5.7% are singletons. The sequencing sample was made of naive T cells sorted from blood. The receptor source for this set is a man between 18 and 35 years old in good health.

The gene calls are TRBV29-1 and TRBJ1-4; D unclear. Trimming shortened V by 6 bases and J by 8 bases, and 16 bases separated the two germline ends. Looked up from germline, CDR1 is SQVTM and CDR2 is ANQGSEA. This CDR3 is built from 13 residues. The CDR3 here is CSVKRRLGEKLFF. CDR3 DNA sequence: TGCAGCGTGAAGAGGAGGTTGGGGGAAAAACTGTTTTTT. Complete variable domain (other parts from reference TRBV29-1 and TRBJ1-4): SAVISQKPSRDICQRGTSLTIQCQVDSQVTMMFWYRQQPGQSLTLIATANQGSEATYESGFVIDKFPISRPNLTFSTLTVSNMSPEDSSIYLCSVKRRLGEKLFFGSGTQLSVL.

This clonotype was picked up many times. The CDR3: CSARDWGSGTSVQFF. CDR3 nucleotide sequence: TGCAGTGCTAGAGATTGGGGTAGCGGGACATCGGTACAGTTCTTC. The rearrangement links TRBV20-1 to TRBJ2-1; 8 bases are a match to TRBD2. Germline V lookup: CDR1 DFQATT, CDR2 SNEGSKA (reference sequence). The CDR3 runs 15 residues. V was pared by 0 bases and J by 13 bases, with 14 bases of the junction left unmatched.

This clonotype showed up many times. This chain links TRBV29-1 with TRBJ2-7, with 12 nucleotides matching TRBD2. Germline assignment: CDR1 SQVTM and CDR2 ANQGSEA. Germline trimming cut 7 bases from V and 6 bases from J; bases unmatched to any gene: 7. The CDR3 runs to 13 residues. The CDR3 here is CSGRLAGVSEQYF. The CDR3 DNA reads as TGCAGCGGCCGACTAGCGGGAGTTTCCGAGCAGTACTTC.

This clonotype was found many times. The chain carries TRBV20-1 and TRBJ1-5, with D perhaps TRBD1 (6 bases). The V gene's germline CDR1 is DFQATT and CDR2 SNEGSKA (reference sequence). This CDR3 is 16 amino acids long. Deletions cut 0 bases from V and 7 bases from J, with 19 bases between. CDR3 DNA sequence: TGCAGTGCTAGAGATATCGGGGGCCCCCTGACCCAGCCCCAGCATTTT. Its protein product is CSARDIGGPLTQPQHF.

A few counts support this clonotype. The rearrangement uses TRBV2 and TRBJ1-1; no clear D. Trimming removed 7 bases at V and 6 bases at J, with 9 bases between. Germline V gives CDR1 SNHLY, CDR2 FYNNEI. The CDR3 extends over 11 amino acids. This CDR3 is CASIPEAEAFF. In nucleotides, the CDR3 is TGTGCCAGCATTCCGGAGGCTGAAGCTTTCTTT.

V is TRBV10-3 and J is TRBJ2-3; 12 bases map to TRBD2. V shed 2 bases and J 2 bases; nucleotides not matched to a gene: 2. This CDR3 region has 16 residues. Per the germline V gene, CDR1 is ENHRY and CDR2 is SYGVKD. CDR3 loop: CAISEPSGRVTDTQYF. In nucleotides, the CDR3 is TGTGCCATCAGTGAGCCTAGCGGGAGGGTCACAGATACGCAGTATTTT.

This clonotype was seen repeatedly, ten times or more. The CDR3 sequence: CASSPNGRENEKLFF. CDR3 nucleotides: TGTGCCAGCAGCCCTAATGGGAGGGAGAATGAAAAACTGTTTTTT. The chain couples TRBV4-2 to TRBJ1-4, with D uncertain. Trimming removed 4 bases from V and 5 bases from J, with 14 bases in between. Germline-derived CDR1 and CDR2 are LGHNA and YNFKEQ. The CDR3 is made up of 15 amino acids.

V usage is TRBV4-2 and J usage is TRBJ2-5; a weak D match, TRBD2 (6 bases). The CDR3 is made up of 15 amino acids. V lost 1 base and J lost 5, with 14 bases in between. The germline gives CDR1 LGHNA, CDR2 YNFKEQ. CDR3 in amino acids: CASSQGAGSGETQYF. In DNA, the CDR3 is TGTGCCAGCAGCCAAGGAGCCGGGAGCGGGGAGACCCAGTACTTC.

V usage is TRBV2 and J usage is TRBJ2-2; D not certain. The CDR3 spans 14 residues. The germline CDR1 and CDR2 sequences are SNHLY and FYNNEI. Trimming took off 3 bases at V and 6 bases at J, with 11 bases between the two ends. The CDR3 DNA reads as TGTGCCAGCAGTGAGGGAAGGGCAGCCGGGGAGCTGTTTTTT. Translating it yields CASSEGRAAGELFF. The complete variable domain, with remaining parts taken from reference TRBV2 and TRBJ2-2, reads EPEVTQTPSHQVTQMGQEVILRCVPISNHLYFYWYRQILGQKVEFLVSFYNNEISEKSEIFDDQFSVERPDGSNFTLKIRSTKLEDSAMYFCASSEGRAAGELFFGEGSRLTVL.

This clonotype was seen at least ten times. The rearrangement joins TRBV10-3 to TRBJ1-1; TRBD1 is a possible D gene (5 bases). The CDR3 is 15 residues long. CDR1 and CDR2 from the germline V gene are ENHRY and SYGVKD. The V end was cut by 3 bases, the J end by 6 bases, with 17 bases between. CDR3 amino acids: CAISDQGPEWAEAFF. The DNA for the CDR3 is TGTGCCATCAGTGACCAGGGTCCGGAGTGGGCTGAAGCTTTCTTT.

This clonotype was counted many times. The rearrangement uses TRBV12-3 or TRBV12-4 and TRBJ1-2, with unresolved D. The CDR3 loop spans 11 amino acids. Trimming pared 5 bases from V and 4 bases from J, leaving 5 bases between. This chain's CDR3 is CASSRRYGYTF. The CDR3, as DNA: TGTGCCAGCAGTCGACGCTATGGCTACACCTTC.

This clonotype was counted between two and nine times. The V gene is TRBV7-9, the J gene TRBJ2-7; 7 bases are shared with TRBD2. Germline V gene data show CDR1 as SEHNR and CDR2 as FQNEAQ (reference sequence). This CDR3 has 14 residues. The V gene end was trimmed by 3 bases and the J gene end by 0 bases; junction bases not matched to a gene: 2. The CDR3, as DNA: TGTGCCAGCAGCTTCCGCGGGAGCTCCTACGAGCAGTACGTC. It translates to CASSFRGSSYEQYV.

This clonotype was recorded a few times. The chain recombines TRBV18 with TRBJ2-7; D is possibly TRBD2 (5 bases). V lost 3 bases and J lost 3, with 15 bases in between. There are 15 residues in the CDR3. CDR1 is KGHSH and CDR2 is LQKENI in the germline V gene. The CDR3 DNA reads TGTGCCAGCTCACCGACCGCGCCGGGGAGCTACGAGCAGTACGTC. Its protein is CASSPTAPGSYEQYV.

This clonotype was recorded many times. The rearrangement links TRBV5-5 to TRBJ1-1; possible D gene TRBD1, 6 bases. Germline CDR1 and CDR2: SGHKS and YYEKEE (reference sequence). V was cut by 3 bases and J by 7 bases, with 16 bases left in between. The CDR3 runs to 14 residues. The CDR3 spells CASSWGQARFEAFF. CDR3 nucleotides: TGTGCCAGCAGCTGGGGGCAGGCGAGGTTTGAAGCTTTCTTT.

This chain uses TRBV14 with TRBJ2-1; the D is unclear. Germline CDR1 and CDR2: SGHDN and FVKESK. The CDR3 extends over 14 amino acids. Trimming shortened V by 5 bases and J by 0 bases, and 8 bases separated the two germline ends. This CDR3 reads CASSGAFSYNEQFF. The CDR3 nucleotides are TGTGCCAGCAGCGGTGCCTTCTCCTACAATGAGCAGTTCTTC.

The chain recombines TRBV5-3 with TRBJ2-2; D might be TRBD2 (5 bases). TRBV5-3 is placed among ORFs of uncertain function. The ends were cut back, 4 bases at V and 3 bases at J, with 28 bases in the middle. The CDR3 is made up of 20 amino acids. The CDR3 nucleotides are TGTGCCAGAAGCGGTGAAGAGGCAGAAGTGGACTCCTTATACACCGGGGAGCTGTTTTTT. Translated, it gives CARSGEEAEVDSLYTGELFF.

Ten or more counts support this clonotype. This rearrangement joins TRBV4-1 to TRBJ1-1; D remains unclear. Trimming pared 1 base from V and 0 bases from J, leaving 9 bases between. The CDR3 totals 15 residues. Looked up from germline, CDR1 is MGHRA and CDR2 is YSYEKL. For the CDR3, the DNA is TGCGCCAGCAGCCAAGGGGCCAGACTGAACACTGAAGCTTTCTTT. Its translation: CASSQGARLNTEAFF.

This sequence joins TRBV12-3 or TRBV12-4 and TRBJ2-1, with 12 bases lining up with TRBD2. Unmatched junction bases numbered 16, after V lost 10 bases and J lost 6 bases. The CDR3 extends over 17 amino acids. CDR3 loop: CATLGGLAGGPSNEQFF. In nucleotides, the CDR3 is TGTGCCACCTTGGGGGGGCTAGCGGGAGGGCCGAGCAATGAGCAGTTCTTC.

This clonotype was found many times. The chain carries TRBV18 and TRBJ2-3, with D possibly being TRBD1 (6 bases). Trimming removed 8 bases from V and 0 bases from J, with 12 bases in between. Germline CDR1 KGHSH, CDR2 LQKENI. The CDR3 covers 14 residues. The CDR3 coding sequence is TGTGCCAGCAGCCCTACAGGGAGCACAGATACGCAGTATTTT. It specifies CASSPTGSTDTQYF.

This clonotype was counted many times. The chain recombines TRBV12-3 or TRBV12-4 with TRBJ1-2; D not resolved. V gave up 5 bases and J gave up 5 bases, with 15 bases separating them. CDR3 length equals 14 residues. The CDR3 DNA sequence: TGTGCCAGCAGTAACCGGACGATCGGGTATGGCTACACCTTC. Its protein product is CASSNRTIGYGYTF.

This clonotype was seen only a few times. CDR3 bases: TGCAGTGCTTTGAGGTCGGCTGGGGCCAACGTCCTGACTTTC. Protein sequence: CSALRSAGANVLTF. This chain uses TRBV20-1 with TRBJ2-6; D ambiguous. Per the germline V gene, CDR1 is DFQATT and CDR2 is SNEGSKA (reference sequence). The length of the CDR3 is 14 residues. Between the trimmed V and J ends, which lost 5 bases and 2 bases, there was a span of 10 bases.